This T cell receptor (beta chain) was sequenced for a study of T-cell reconstitution after alpha-beta-depleted transplantation in children (dated by TCRdb to about 2016). For the study in its entirety: The study quantitatively tracked T-cell immune reconstitution after TCRalphabeta/CD19-depleted allogeneic hematopoietic cell transplantation in children using TCR repertoire profiling.

The sample's treatment or condition label is to be understood as: allogeneic hematopoietic cell transplantation with graft depleted of TCRalphabeta T cells and CD19 B cells. The transplant recipients were children given TCRalphabeta/CD19-depleted allogeneic hematopoietic cell grafts. CDR1 DFQATT and CDR2 SNEGSKA are derived from the germline V gene (reference sequence). After removal of 6 bases from V and 4 bases from J, the junction retains 12 bases not matched to a gene. Measured from the cysteine to the phenylalanine, the CDR3 is 15 residues long. The read is trimmed to its CDR3 DNA, 45 bases read in frame from base 1. Preparation of the library involved PCR. This sample was sequenced with an Illumina HiSeq 2500. Molecular barcoding was employed in the preparation of TCR libraries, with unique molecular identifiers being used to normalize TCRbeta repertoire quantification. TCRdb applied fastp at Q25 and MiXCR to the public reads, then kept only in-frame beta chains. CDR3 protein duplicates are merged, each entry listing the most common genes and DNA. The table for this sample lists about 300,000 distinct CDR3 sequences; approximately 7.3% of them were counted only once. Jointly, the top ten make up about 9.3% of the sample.

Paper-wide results and their limitations: Apparently early alphabetaT-cell count recovery about two months after transplant reportedly relied on only several hundred rapidly expanded clones derived from non-depleted graft cells. In some patients, the high TCRbeta diversity seen at day 60 was put down to recipient T cells and intrathymic progenitors that had survived conditioning. Hyperexpanded clone frequencies declined over subsequent months; after one year, T-cell counts and TCRbeta diversity were mostly attributed to newly produced T cells.

This clonotype was observed at least ten times. Its antigen is not yet known. Per-nucleotide qualities are absent, and no much larger clonotype sits a single base away. This chain is built from TRBV20-1 and TRBJ2-3; 8 nucleotides in the junction match TRBD1. This material consisted of peripheral blood, taken 360 days after TCRalphabeta/CD19-depleted stem cell transplant. The receptor was derived from a female patient aged 2 to 10 who had a stem cell transplant for Fanconi anemia, so the T cells may come from the graft donor. The sequenced DNA: TGCAGTGCCCAACTGGGGGGACAGGCCGCAGATACGCAGTATTTT. It codes for CSAQLGGQAADTQYF.